This T cell receptor beta chain was retrieved from a study of regulatory T cells in long-lasting Graves disease. About the research overall: Graves' patients (newly diagnosed) had been on antithyroid drugs under 3 months. Broader study findings: The study found TRBV28, TRBJ1-2 and TRBJ2-5 favored in persistent disease.

Germline CDR1 is MDHEN and CDR2 is SYDVKM. The germline V and J ends were trimmed by 3 bases and 0 bases, with 9 bases remaining between them. The CDR3 has 14 residues. The time point: newly diagnosed GD, antithyroid drugs for less than 3 months. Construction of the TCR library relied on RNA isolated from PBMCs. The authors built TCR beta libraries using iRepertoire HTBI primers and Arm-PCR of CDR3 regions. Via MiXCR, TCRdb re-called the multiplex PCR reads, giving one row per CDR3 protein. The table shows 500,000 or so distinct CDR3 sequences, with roughly 16% occurring only once. The sample holds many counts of this clonotype. Its antigen is unknown. The same sample was also studied in work on T cells in Graves' hyperthyroidism and ophthalmopathy. According to that study: In the first-round RT-PCR of the TCR CDR3, the HTBI primer set was used. Stable hyperthyroidism was separated from ophthalmopathy by a model based on 13 V-J features.

Sample: peripheral blood mononuclear cells (PBMCs), taken at new diagnosis, from a patient treated with antithyroid drugs. The genes are TRBV28 and TRBJ2-7; D not resolved. This TCR was sampled from a man aged 35 to 55 with Graves disease. The CDR3 sequence is CASSFYGSSYEQYF. In nucleotides, the CDR3 is TGTGCCAGCAGTTTTTACGGAAGCTCCTACGAGCAGTACTTC.